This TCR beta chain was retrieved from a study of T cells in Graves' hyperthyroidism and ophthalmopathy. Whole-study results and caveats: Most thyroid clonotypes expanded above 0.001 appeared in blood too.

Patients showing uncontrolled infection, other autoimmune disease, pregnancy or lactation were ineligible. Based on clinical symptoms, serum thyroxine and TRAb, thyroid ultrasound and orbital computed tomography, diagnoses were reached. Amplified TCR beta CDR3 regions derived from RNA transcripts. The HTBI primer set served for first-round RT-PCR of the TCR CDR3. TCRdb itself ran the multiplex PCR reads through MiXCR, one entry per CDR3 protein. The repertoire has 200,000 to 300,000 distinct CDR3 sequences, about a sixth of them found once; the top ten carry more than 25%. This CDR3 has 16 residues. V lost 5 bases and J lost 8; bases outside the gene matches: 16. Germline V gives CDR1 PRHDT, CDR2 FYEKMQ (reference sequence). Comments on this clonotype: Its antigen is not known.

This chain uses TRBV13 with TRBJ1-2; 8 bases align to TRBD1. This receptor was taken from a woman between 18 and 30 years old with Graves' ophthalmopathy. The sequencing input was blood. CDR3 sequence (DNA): TGTGCCAGCAGCAAAGTTCCGGCAGGGGGCGCAGAAGGCTACACCTTC. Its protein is CASSKVPAGGAEGYTF.